The entry below gives a single T cell receptor (beta chain) sequence along with its context. The antigen is not known. Healthy Caucasian individuals made up all the donors. V shed 4 bases, J shed 13 bases, and the junction held 10 bases outside the gene matches. This CDR3 has 13 residues. Germline CDR1 reads SGHDT; CDR2 reads YYEEEE. The sample belongs to a study of identical twins. Study outcomes and limitations: Sharing of beta out-of-frame sequences by twins showed a weaker excess. Whereas memory repertoires showed no such difference, abundant cord blood beta clonotypes carried fewer insertions.

The cDNA had a unique molecular identifier and a template-switch universal primer site. TCRdb called the 5' RACE reads again in MiXCR, with one record for every CDR3 protein. The sample has more than 650,000 distinct CDR3 sequences, around 6% seen once. Specimen: naive T cells sorted from blood. The sequence derives from a man between 18 and 29 years old in good health. The rearrangement joins TRBV5-6 to TRBJ2-3, with TRBD1 identical over 9 bases. CDR3 in DNA: TGTGCCAGCAGCGACCCTTCCGGGACAGGGAAGTATTTT. Protein sequence: CASSDPSGTGKYF.